Listed below are T cell receptor beta chains from one sample, sequenced in a study of regulatory T cells in long-lasting Graves disease. TCRdb re-called the multiplex PCR reads through MiXCR, storing one row per CDR3 protein. Of approximately 350,000 distinct CDR3 sequences listed, about a sixth are singletons. The same specimen was also included in a second study, on T cells in Graves' hyperthyroidism and ophthalmopathy.

The source material was peripheral blood mononuclear cells (PBMCs), sampled at new diagnosis, from a patient treated with antithyroid drugs. The source is a middle-aged man with Graves disease. Both conserved end residues are part of each CDR3. A D gene is named only where the DNA matches it firmly. Size values are once, few and many counts, or a class for expanded clones, and some rows have none.

CDR3 DNA: TGTGCCTGGAGTGTACCCCACGGGACTGAAGCTTTCTTT
CDR3 protein: CAWSVPHGTEAFF
clone size: many
J gene: TRBJ1-1
V gene: TRBV30
D gene: -

CDR3 DNA: TGTGCCAGCAGTTTTGTGATTGGACAGATCCAGCAGTACTTC
CDR3 protein: CASSFVIGQIQQYF
clone size: -
J gene: TRBJ2-7
V gene: TRBV5-5
D gene: -

CDR3 DNA: TGTGCCAGCATGAGGGGCGGCTCCTACAATGAGCAGTTCTTC
CDR3 protein: CASMRGGSYNEQFF
clone size: many
J gene: TRBJ2-1
V gene: TRBV28
D gene: -

CDR3 DNA: TGCAGTGCTAGAGGCCTCAGGGAGTGGTACACTGAAGCTTTCTTT
CDR3 protein: CSARGLREWYTEAFF
clone size: -
J gene: TRBJ1-1
V gene: TRBV20-1
D gene: -

CDR3 DNA: TGTGCCTGGAGTGAATCAGTGTTCCCAGATACGCAGTATTTT
CDR3 protein: CAWSESVFPDTQYF
clone size: many
J gene: TRBJ2-3
V gene: TRBV30
D gene: -

CDR3 DNA: TGTGCCAGCAGTTTTGGGTTCGGGGGAACGGTTGAAGCTTTCTTT
CDR3 protein: CASSFGFGGTVEAFF
clone size: many
J gene: TRBJ1-1
V gene: TRBV28
D gene: -

CDR3 DNA: TGCGCCAGCAGGGGGACAGGAGACTACAATGAGCAGTTCTTC
CDR3 protein: CASRGTGDYNEQFF
clone size: many
J gene: TRBJ2-1
V gene: TRBV5-1
D gene: TRBD1

CDR3 DNA: TGTGCCAGCAGTTACTCGCAGGTTTCGGTCGAGCAGTACTTC
CDR3 protein: CASSYSQVSVEQYF
clone size: many
J gene: TRBJ2-7
V gene: TRBV6-5
D gene: -

CDR3 DNA: TGTGCCAGCAGCCTACGAGGCGCAGATACGCAGTATTTT
CDR3 protein: CASSLRGADTQYF
clone size: many
J gene: TRBJ2-3
V gene: TRBV14
D gene: -

CDR3 DNA: TGCAGTGCGGGGGAACAGGGGGCCTCCTATAATTCACCCCTCCACTTT
CDR3 protein: CSAGEQGASYNSPLHF
clone size: -
J gene: TRBJ1-6
V gene: TRBV20-1
D gene: TRBD1

CDR3 DNA: TGCGCCAGCAGCCGCGGGGGGGCCTCCTACAATGAGCAGTTCTTC
CDR3 protein: CASSRGGASYNEQFF
clone size: few
J gene: TRBJ2-1
V gene: TRBV4-1
D gene: TRBD2

CDR3 DNA: TGCGCCAGCAGCTCCACAGGGGGGAATGAGCAGTTCTTC
CDR3 protein: CASSSTGGNEQFF
clone size: many
J gene: TRBJ2-1
V gene: TRBV5-1
D gene: TRBD1

CDR3 DNA: TGCGCCAGCAGCTTGGAGCTCGGGGACTCCTATAATTCACCCCTCCACTTT
CDR3 protein: CASSLELGDSYNSPLHF
clone size: many
J gene: TRBJ1-6
V gene: TRBV5-1
D gene: -

CDR3 DNA: TGTGCCAGCAGTCCATTAGACAGACTAGAAAGGAACACTGAAGCTTTCTTT
CDR3 protein: CASSPLDRLERNTEAFF
clone size: many
J gene: TRBJ1-1
V gene: TRBV12-3/TRBV12-4
D gene: -

CDR3 DNA: TGTGCCTGGACGGGAAGGGGAGAGACTGAAGCTTTCTTT
CDR3 protein: CAWTGRGETEAFF
clone size: -
J gene: TRBJ1-1
V gene: TRBV30
D gene: -

CDR3 DNA: TGCAGCGTTGAAGATCGGGGGCTAGCGGGGGGCAAGAGCTCCTACAATGAGCAGTTCTTC
CDR3 protein: CSVEDRGLAGGKSSYNEQFF
clone size: few
J gene: TRBJ2-1
V gene: TRBV29-1
D gene: TRBD2

CDR3 DNA: TGTGCCAGCAGCCAGGGAGGGGTAGACAATGAGCAGTTCTTC
CDR3 protein: CASSQGGVDNEQFF
clone size: -
J gene: TRBJ2-1
V gene: TRBV6-2/TRBV6-3
D gene: TRBD2

CDR3 DNA: TGTGCCAGCAGTATCACCGTGGGGGGTGGGCCCCAGCATTTT
CDR3 protein: CASSITVGGGPQHF
clone size: -
J gene: TRBJ1-5
V gene: TRBV6-1
D gene: -

CDR3 DNA: TGTGCCAGCAGTTTACGACCAGTTTCGGCAGGACATCGCTACGAGCAGTACTTC
CDR3 protein: CASSLRPVSAGHRYEQYF
clone size: many
J gene: TRBJ2-7
V gene: TRBV27
D gene: -

CDR3 DNA: TGTGCCAGCAGCTTAAGGGGCAGCGGCACTGAAGCTTTCTTT
CDR3 protein: CASSLRGSGTEAFF
clone size: -
J gene: TRBJ1-1
V gene: TRBV7-9
D gene: -

CDR3 DNA: TGCGCCAGCAGCTTGGGGGGCAGGGCGGATCAGCCCCAGCATTTT
CDR3 protein: CASSLGGRADQPQHF
clone size: -
J gene: TRBJ1-5
V gene: TRBV5-1
D gene: -

CDR3 DNA: TGTGCCAGTAGTTGGGGACTCGATCAGCCCCAGCATTTT
CDR3 protein: CASSWGLDQPQHF
clone size: -
J gene: TRBJ1-5
V gene: TRBV19
D gene: -

CDR3 DNA: TGTGCCAGCAGACTGGACGGAGACCCCTACAATGAGCAGTTCTTC
CDR3 protein: CASRLDGDPYNEQFF
clone size: -
J gene: TRBJ2-1
V gene: TRBV11-2
D gene: -